Shown below are 15 T cell receptor beta chains from a single sample sequenced in a study of blood T cell repertoires in COVID-19. Libraries were prepared by immunoSEQ multiplex PCR; TCRdb keeps only in-frame clonotypes and omits some of them. The sample includes about 190,000 clones, nearly 90% of them seen just once. Material for sequencing was peripheral blood. These receptor sequences come from a man in his fifties with acute or convalescent COVID-19.

This sequence joins TRBV6-1 and TRBJ2-6; weak D call: TRBD2 (5 bases). CDR3 length: 18 amino acids. Germline loops: CDR1 MNHNS, CDR2 SASEGT. V was cut by 3 bases and J by 1 base, with 16 bases left in between. CDR3 sequence reads: CASSDKGARISGANVLTF. CDR3 bases: TGTGCCAGCAGTGATAAGGGAGCCCGAATTTCTGGGGCCAACGTCCTGACTTTC.

The chain is built from TRBV27 and TRBJ1-6, with 7 bases that match TRBD1. Looked up from germline, CDR1 is MNHEY and CDR2 is SMNVEV (reference sequence). V was pared by 6 bases and J by 6 bases, with 8 bases of the junction left unmatched. CDR3 length: 15 amino acids. Here the CDR3 reads CASSSRGQTNSPLHF. The CDR3 nucleotides are TGTGCCAGCAGCTCGAGGGGACAGACTAATTCACCCCTCCACTTT.

The chain couples TRBV7-2 to TRBJ1-4; D ambiguous. This CDR3 comprises 15 residues. V lost 5 bases to trimming and J lost 2 bases, with 12 bases between them. CDR1 is SGHTA, CDR2 FQGNSA, per germline. The CDR3 DNA is TGTGCCAGCAGCCTTCATGGGAGCACTAATGAAAAACTGTTTTTT. Translation: CASSLHGSTNEKLFF.

Concerning this clone: The sample has other DNA sequences that encode this CDR3 too. The V call is TRBV27, the J call TRBJ1-1, with TRBD1 identical over 8 bases. CDR3 length: 15 residues. The V gene end was trimmed by 5 bases and the J gene end by 2 bases; junction bases not matched to a gene: 7. CDR1 MNHEY and CDR2 SMNVEV come from the germline V gene (reference sequence). CDR3 in DNA: TGTGCCAGCAGTGTCACAGGGGGTTTAAACACTGAAGCTTTCTTT. Encoded protein: CASSVTGGLNTEAFF.

This rearrangement joins TRBV5-6 to TRBJ1-2; 7 nucleotides agree with TRBD1. Germline loops: CDR1 SGHDT, CDR2 YYEEEE. The CDR3 runs 18 residues. The ends lost 4 bases at V and 1 base at J; junction bases unmatched: 16. The CDR3 DNA follows: TGTGCCAGCAGCATATTCGATCAATACAGGGGAAATAACTATGGCTACACCTTC. Translated: CASSIFDQYRGNNYGYTF.

The chain couples TRBV28 to TRBJ1-1; tentatively, D is TRBD1 (6 bases). This CDR3 region has 14 residues. Trimming shortened V by 1 base and J by 11 bases, and 17 bases separated the two germline ends. Germline assignment: CDR1 MDHEN and CDR2 SYDVKM. This CDR3 is CASSLYPGRGKAFF. The CDR3 bases are TGTGCCAGCAGTTTATACCCCGGGAGGGGGAAGGCTTTCTTT.

With regard to this clone: A junction boundary mismatches the germline segment, possibly from a read error. V and J are TRBV28 and TRBJ1-5; D perhaps matches TRBD1 (6 bases). This CDR3 is built from 15 residues. Germline assignment: CDR1 MDHEN and CDR2 SYDVKM. In DNA form, the CDR3 reads TGTGCCAGCATTTTATTAGGGGGGGGGTGGCAGCCCCAGCATTTT. It yields the protein CASILLGGGWQPQHF. Combining the CDR3 with reference TRBV28 and TRBJ1-5 gives the whole variable domain DVKVTQSSRYLVKRTGEKVFLECVQDMDHENMFWYRQDPGLGLRLIYFSYDVKMKEKGDIPEGYSVSREKKERFSLILESASTNQTSMYLCASILLGGGWQPQHFGDGTRLSIL.

This sequence joins TRBV12-3 or TRBV12-4 and TRBJ1-5; possibly TRBD1 for D (5 bases). This CDR3 region has 13 residues. Trimming cost V 6 bases and J 10 bases, with 16 bases left between them. CDR3 sequence: CASRPPWGGPQHF. In DNA, the CDR3 is TGTGCCAGCAGACCACCTTGGGGGGGTCCCCAGCATTTT.

A single count supports this clone. The CDR3 is CASSDHRGPQPQHF. In DNA, the CDR3 is TGTGCCAGCAGTGATCATAGGGGGCCGCAGCCCCAGCATTTT. The chain recombines TRBV6-1 with TRBJ1-5, with 7 bases aligning to TRBD1. Germline loops: CDR1 MNHNS, CDR2 SASEGT. CDR3 length equals 14 residues. The J segment lost 7 bases and the V segment lost 3 bases, leaving 6 bases of the junction unmatched.

The chain links TRBV28 to TRBJ2-1; TRBD1 aligns across 8 bases. The CDR3 is made up of 15 amino acids. Germline assignment: CDR1 MDHEN and CDR2 SYDVKM. J lost 4 bases, V lost 4 bases, and 6 bases had no gene match. CDR3 sequence (DNA): TGTGCCAGCAGTTCAGGGGGCTTTGCATACAATGAGCAGTTCTTC. It codes for CASSSGGFAYNEQFF.

This clone occurred once. The chain is built from TRBV28 and TRBJ1-2, with 9 bases matching TRBD1. J lost 8 bases, V lost 4 bases, and 11 bases had no gene match. CDR1 MDHEN and CDR2 SYDVKM come from the germline V gene. This CDR3 is built from 15 residues. The CDR3 DNA reads as TGTGCCAGCAGTTACGGAGGACAGGGGCGGAGAGGCTACACCTTC. Translation: CASSYGGQGRRGYTF.

The chain carries TRBV18 and TRBJ2-2, with D tentatively TRBD2 (5 bases). The CDR3 extends over 14 amino acids. Deletions cut 6 bases from V and 5 bases from J, with 13 bases between. CDR1 is KGHSH, CDR2 LQKENI, per germline. In DNA, the CDR3 is TGTGCCAGCTCCACACAGAGGGCGACCGGGGAGCTGTTTTTT. Its translation: CASSTQRATGELFF.

A single count supports this clone. The chain uses TRBV6-5 and TRBJ1-2, with D unclear. The CDR3 extends over 15 amino acids. Trimming pared 6 bases from V and 2 bases from J, leaving 16 bases between. Germline-derived CDR1 and CDR2 are MNHEY and SVGAGI. The CDR3 loop reads CASSQTPSLNYGYTF. The CDR3 nucleotides are TGTGCCAGCAGCCAGACACCTTCATTGAACTATGGCTACACCTTC.

The chain carries TRBV7-9 and TRBJ1-5; unclear D gene. CDR1 is SEHNR, CDR2 FQNEAQ, per germline (reference sequence). Between the trimmed V and J ends, which lost 4 bases and 0 bases, there was a span of 22 bases. The CDR3 is 19 residues long. The CDR3 protein is CASSSFPNSRLNSNQPQHF. The CDR3 DNA reads TGTGCCAGCAGCTCCTTCCCTAACTCCCGACTTAATAGCAATCAGCCCCAGCATTTT. The whole variable domain, remainder taken from reference TRBV7-9 and TRBJ1-5, is DTGVSQNPRHKITKRGQNVTFRCDPISEHNRLYWYRQTLGQGPEFLTYFQNEAQLEKSRLLSDRFSAERPKGSFSTLEIQRTEQGDSAMYLCASSSFPNSRLNSNQPQHFGDGTRLSIL.

The V gene is TRBV5-4, the J gene TRBJ2-1; D is possibly TRBD2 (6 bases). The CDR3 extends over 15 amino acids. The germline V and J ends were trimmed by 6 bases and 6 bases, with 19 bases remaining between them. Germline lookup yields CDR1 SGHNT and CDR2 YYREEE (reference sequence). The CDR3 bases are TGTGCCAGCACCCCCGGGAGAAACTTTGGCAATGAGCAGTTCTTC. Its translation is CASTPGRNFGNEQFF.